This TCR beta chain was recovered during a study of blood T cells in healthy people across ages. Study details: T cells yielded about one barcoded beta molecule per two cells through template switching.

Those donating, healthy Caucasian individuals from Russia, were aged about 6 to 95. The second PCR ran 7 to 11 cycles with a sample-barcoded 5' primer and J-beta primers. Through a template-switch adaptor with 12 random nucleotides, each cDNA molecule received a tag. TCRdb ran MiXCR on the 5' RACE reads and lists one entry per CDR3 protein. This sample has roughly 860,000 distinct CDR3 sequences, with less than 80% found just once. The length of the CDR3 is 13 residues. The V gene's germline CDR1 is DFQATT and CDR2 SNEGSKA (reference sequence). The V and J ends lost 6 bases and 5 bases respectively, with 14 bases between them.

The chain links TRBV20-1 to TRBJ2-1; the D is unclear. This TCR came from a man aged 25-45 years in good health. Sequenced: blood. The CDR3 DNA follows: TGCAGTGCCCCCGGGCCCCTGGACAATGAGCAGTTCTTC. This encodes CSAPGPLDNEQFF.